This TCR beta chain was sequenced in a study of CD8 T cells in ankylosing spondylitis. The CDR3 extends over 15 amino acids. Germline lookup yields CDR1 MDHEN and CDR2 SYDVKM. V dropped 6 bases and J dropped 4; count of bases not matched to a gene: 9. Quantitative barcoded 5'-RACE was used to prepare TCR beta libraries. TCRdb re-called the 5' RACE reads through MiXCR, storing one row per CDR3 protein. In the table there are 250,000 to 400,000 distinct CDR3 sequences, more than 9% of which are singletons. This clonotype appeared a few times. Antigen specificity is unknown. Study-level results: A TCR beta motif of under ten highly homologous variants seemed to mark ankylosing spondylitis blood. Relatively scarce in peripheral blood, disease-linked clones were CD8+. Clones tied to disease were said to be significantly enriched in matched ankylosing spondylitis synovial fluid.

The sample consisted of blood, either unsorted or a sorted T cell fraction (not recorded which). V gene TRBV28 combines with J gene TRBJ2-3; 8 nucleotides match TRBD1. The source is a female donor with ankylosing spondylitis or in good health (not recorded which). This CDR3 reads CASSSVDRAADTQYF. CDR3 DNA sequence: TGTGCCAGCAGCTCTGTGGACAGGGCGGCAGATACGCAGTATTTT.